A selection of T cell receptor beta chains follows, all from one sample in a study of blood T cell repertoires in COVID-19. Libraries were prepared by immunoSEQ multiplex PCR; TCRdb keeps only in-frame clonotypes and omits some of them. Among fewer than 200,000 clones listed, about 85% were seen once. The sequenced sample consisted of peripheral blood. These TCRs come from a man between 60 and 75 years old with active or convalescent COVID-19. Both conserved end residues are part of each CDR3. D genes are given only for firm matches. Only part of the rows carry a size: once, few, many, or a class if the clone is expanded.

TRBV6-1	TRBJ1-5	.	.	CASSEGPGGNQPQHF	TGTGCCAGCAGTGAAGGTCCGGGGGGCAATCAGCCCCAGCATTTT
TRBV13	TRBJ1-2	.	.	CASSQGRPGNGYTF	TGTGCCAGCAGCCAAGGACGCCCGGGGAATGGCTACACCTTC
TRBV2	TRBJ1-6	.	.	CASMRQGNSPLHF	TGTGCCAGCATGCGGCAGGGAAATTCACCCCTCCACTTT
TRBV12-2	TRBJ1-1	.	.	CASRLGQGAQARSAFF	TGTGCAAGTCGCTTAGGCCAGGGGGCGCAAGCCCGGTCAGCTTTCTTT
TRBV29-1	TRBJ1-1	.	TRBD1	CSVVEEGAKAFF	TGCAGCGTTGTTGAGGAGGGGGCTAAAGCTTTCTTT
TRBV7-9	TRBJ2-1	.	.	CASSRHGGEYNEQFF	TGTGCCAGCAGCCGCCACGGTGGGGAGTACAATGAGCAGTTCTTC
TRBV4-1	TRBJ2-3	once	TRBD2	CASSQGTSPPADTQYF	TGCGCCAGCAGCCAAGGGACTAGCCCGCCCGCAGATACGCAGTATTTT
TRBV6-5	TRBJ2-1	.	TRBD1	CASSRARGRNEQFF	TGTGCCAGCAGCCGAGCGAGGGGGCGCAATGAGCAGTTCTTC
TRBV20-1	TRBJ1-2	once	.	CSARGPSRGIF	TGCAGTGCTAGAGGACCCTCACGGGGGATATTC
TRBV2	TRBJ1-2	.	.	CASTPATGYGYTF	TGTGCCAGCACTCCCGCCACCGGCTATGGCTACACCTTC
TRBV7-9	TRBJ2-1	.	TRBD2	CASSLAGAGGRNEQFF	TGTGCCAGCAGCTTAGCGGGAGCGGGGGGGCGTAATGAGCAGTTCTTC
TRBV2	TRBJ1-5	.	.	CASSDSNSNQPQHF	TGTGCCAGCAGTGACAGTAATAGCAATCAGCCCCAGCATTTT
TRBV10-3	TRBJ1-1	once	.	CAISATGNTEAFF	TGTGCCATCAGTGCGACAGGGAACACTGAAGCTTTCTTT
TRBV11-2	TRBJ1-1	once	.	CASSSQGNTEAFF	TGTGCCAGCAGTTCTCAGGGGAACACTGAAGCTTTCTTT
TRBV2	TRBJ2-5	.	TRBD2	CASSGLAGGPSKEAQYF	TGTGCCAGCAGTGGACTAGCGGGGGGCCCCTCCAAAGAGGCCCAGTACTTC
TRBV7-6	TRBJ2-5	once	.	CASSFTAGAQETQYF	TGTGCCAGCAGTTTTACGGCAGGCGCACAAGAGACCCAGTACTTC
TRBV28	TRBJ1-1	.	.	CASYQLNTEAFF	TGTGCCAGCTATCAGTTGAACACTGAAGCTTTCTTT
TRBV10-2	TRBJ1-2	.	.	CASSVGGQIMGYTF	TGCGCCAGCAGTGTCGGGGGGCAGATCATGGGCTACACCTTC
TRBV4-1	TRBJ1-5	few	.	CASSQEPGFNQPQHF	TGCGCCAGCAGCCAAGAACCCGGTTTCAATCAGCCCCAGCATTTT
TRBV19	TRBJ2-7	large	TRBD2	CASSIAGGLDEQYF	TGTGCCAGTAGTATTGCGGGGGGGTTGGACGAGCAGTACTTC
TRBV3-1/TRBV3-2	TRBJ1-6	.	TRBD1	CASSQGTGNSPLHF	TGTGCCAGCAGCCAAGGGACAGGTAATTCACCCCTCCACTTT
TRBV9	TRBJ2-1	.	.	CASSVAGGPSSYNEQFF	TGTGCCAGCAGCGTAGCAGGGGGGCCTAGCTCCTACAATGAGCAGTTCTTC
TRBV5-3	TRBJ1-4	.	TRBD1	CARSLNVTAGGYFKGTTNEKLFF	TGTGCCAGAAGCTTAAATGTGACGGCAGGGGGCTATTTTAAGGGGACCACTAATGAAAAACTGTTTTTT
TRBV9	TRBJ1-2	.	TRBD1	CASSPRTGQGYGYTF	TGTGCCAGCAGCCCACGGACAGGGCAGGGCTATGGCTACACCTTC
TRBV18	TRBJ1-1	.	.	CASSQGVMNTEAFF	TGTGCCAGCTCACAGGGGGTCATGAACACTGAAGCTTTCTTT
TRBV2	TRBJ2-7	once	TRBD1	CASRQGQGAYEQYF	TGTGCCAGCAGACAGGGACAGGGGGCCTACGAGCAGTACTTC
TRBV7-9	TRBJ1-1	.	TRBD1	CASSSPGQGINTEAFF	TGTGCCAGCAGCTCACCGGGACAGGGAATTAACACTGAAGCTTTCTTT
TRBV5-1	TRBJ1-5	.	.	CASSSGGLNQPQHF	TGCGCCAGCAGCTCGGGGGGTTTGAATCAGCCCCAGCATTTT
TRBV30	TRBJ2-3	.	TRBD2	CAWKRGDSGDTDTQYF	TGTGCCTGGAAAAGGGGCGATAGCGGGGACACAGATACGCAGTATTTT
TRBV15	TRBJ1-3	once	.	CATSRDLVKGNTIYF	TGTGCCACCAGCAGAGATTTGGTGAAGGGGAACACCATATATTTT
TRBV12-3/TRBV12-4	TRBJ2-7	.	.	CASSSTGEQYF	TGTGCCAGCAGTTCGACGGGCGAGCAGTACTTC
TRBV9	TRBJ2-1	.	.	CASSVVGGIYNEQFF	TGTGCCAGCAGCGTAGTGGGAGGAATATACAATGAGCAGTTCTTC
TRBV19	TRBJ2-1	.	.	CASKVRPGEQFF	TGTGCCAGTAAAGTAAGGCCGGGTGAGCAGTTCTTC
TRBV24-1	TRBJ2-7	.	.	CAREYGTSHEQYF	TGTGCCAGGGAGTACGGGACTTCCCACGAGCAGTACTTC
TRBV5-8	TRBJ2-3	few	TRBD2	CASSFSGTSGGRDTQYF	TGTGCCAGCAGCTTCTCCGGGACTAGCGGGGGACGAGATACGCAGTATTTT
TRBV11-2	TRBJ2-7	.	TRBD1	CASSFFGTGKAYEQYF	TGTGCCAGCAGCTTCTTCGGGACAGGGAAGGCCTACGAGCAGTACTTC
TRBV9	TRBJ1-2	.	.	CASSVGIDRNYGYTF	TGTGCCAGCAGCGTAGGTATAGACAGAAACTATGGCTACACCTTC
TRBV5-1	TRBJ2-7	.	TRBD2	CASSAGLGPTYEQYF	TGCGCCAGCAGCGCCGGACTAGGGCCTACCTACGAGCAGTACTTC
TRBV6-5	TRBJ2-3	.	.	CASKGGETDTQYF	TGTGCCAGCAAGGGGGGGGAAACAGATACGCAGTATTTT
TRBV6-5	TRBJ1-2	.	TRBD1	CASRGGIENYGYTF	TGTGCCAGCAGAGGGGGCATAGAAAACTATGGCTACACCTTC
TRBV7-9	TRBJ2-7	.	TRBD2	CASSLRDYSEQYF	TGTGCCAGCAGCCTCCGGGACTACTCCGAGCAGTACTTC
TRBV5-4	TRBJ1-6	many	.	CASSLEGLFNSPLHF	TGTGCCAGCAGCTTGGAAGGACTATTTAATTCACCCCTCCACTTT